Presented here are 16 T cell receptor beta chains from one specimen sequenced in a study of T cell responses to AZD1222 COVID-19 vaccine. Produced via immunoSEQ multiplex PCR; TCRdb's table is partial and in-frame only. This table has about 85,000 clones, 86% appearing once. This specimen consisted of peripheral blood, obtained on day 0 of AZD1222 vaccination. The receptors shown here come from an adult in good health.

V and J are TRBV24-1 and TRBJ1-2; tentative D call: TRBD1 (5 bases). The germline V gene encodes CDR1 KGHDR and CDR2 SFDVKD. This CDR3 comprises 13 residues. V was cut by 4 bases and J by 8 bases, with 13 bases left in between. In DNA, the CDR3 is TGTGCCACCAGTGACAGGGTATTCGGCGGCTACACCTTC. Protein: CATSDRVFGGYTF.

The chain carries TRBV19 and TRBJ2-7; no reliable D call. The CDR3 contains 14 residues. The germline V gene has CDR1 LNHDA and CDR2 SQIVND (reference sequence). Trimming took 5 bases from V and 2 from J, leaving 13 bases between them. The CDR3 region is CASSSRRATYEQYF. In DNA form, the CDR3 reads TGTGCCAGTAGTTCCCGAAGGGCCACCTACGAGCAGTACTTC.

The rearrangement uses TRBV14 and TRBJ1-2; 10 bases are shared with TRBD1. With V trimmed by 4 bases and J by 4 bases, 9 bases remained unmatched. The V gene's germline CDR1 is SGHDN and CDR2 FVKESK. The CDR3 runs 16 residues. DNA for the CDR3: TGTGCCAGCAGCCCCCGGGACAGGGGCCGCGGCTATGGCTACACCTTC. As protein: CASSPRDRGRGYGYTF.

The chain uses TRBV27 and TRBJ2-5, with D tentatively TRBD1 (6 bases). The CDR3 sequence is 15 residues long. The germline gives CDR1 MNHEY, CDR2 SMNVEV (reference sequence). V lost 6 bases and J lost 4, with 18 bases in between. As DNA, the CDR3 is TGTGCCAGCAGCCCTTCCCCTCAGGGGACAGAGACCCAGTACTTC. Amino acids: CASSPSPQGTETQYF.

The gene calls are TRBV3-1 (or the pseudogene TRBV3-2) and TRBJ1-1; possible D gene TRBD1, 6 bases. The germline V and J ends were trimmed by 4 bases and 1 base, with 13 bases remaining between them. Per germline, CDR1 LGHDT and CDR2 YNNKEL (reference sequence). This CDR3 contains 15 residues. The CDR3: CASSPRGARNTEAFF. The CDR3 region has the DNA TGTGCCAGCAGCCCGAGGGGGGCGAGGAACACTGAAGCTTTCTTT.

This clone has just one count. V is TRBV6-2 or TRBV6-3 and J is TRBJ2-1; unclear D gene. Germline loops: CDR1 MNHEY, CDR2 SVGEGT. Trimming left V 6 bases short and J 7 bases short, with 7 bases between. The CDR3 extends over 11 amino acids. CDR3 sequence reads: CASSPQNEQFF. The CDR3 region has the DNA TGTGCCAGCAGCCCTCAAAATGAGCAGTTCTTC.

A note on this clone: The sample contains more than one DNA sequence encoding this CDR3. The V and J genes are TRBV15 and TRBJ2-5; perhaps TRBD2 as D (7 bases). The V end was cut by 8 bases, the J end by 9 bases, with 28 bases between. The germline gives CDR1 LNHNV, CDR2 YYDKDF (reference sequence). There are 16 residues in the CDR3. Here the CDR3 DNA reads TGTGCCACCTCCCGGCCTGGGGGGGGGCCCGAGTGGGCCCAGTACTTC. Its translation is CATSRPGGGPEWAQYF.

V and J are TRBV6-5 and TRBJ1-2, with a tentative D call TRBD1 (6 bases). Trimming shortened V by 4 bases and J by 2 bases, and 17 bases separated the two germline ends. The CDR3 contains 16 residues. CDR1 and CDR2 (germline): MNHEY, SVGAGI. CDR3 in DNA: TGTGCCAGCAGTTTCCTAGGTCAAGGGGGGAACTATGGCTACACCTTC. Its protein is CASSFLGQGGNYGYTF.

This clone has just a few counts. This chain joins TRBV6-5 and TRBJ2-7, with 7 bases identical to TRBD1. The V segment lost 8 bases and the J segment 5 bases; nucleotides outside the gene matches: 15. CDR3 length: 15 amino acids. Germline CDR1 MNHEY, CDR2 SVGAGI. CDR3 nucleotides: TGTGCCAGCGGCTTCAAGGGGGCTGGCGAAAACGAGCAGTACTTC. Residues: CASGFKGAGENEQYF.

The rearrangement links TRBV30 to TRBJ1-4; D ambiguous. The CDR3 consists of 13 residues. Germline CDR1 GTSNPN, CDR2 SVGIG (reference sequence). V gave up 4 bases and J gave up 9 bases, with 15 bases separating them. The CDR3 region has the DNA TGTGCCTGGACTCCCCCGGGTAGGAAAAAACTGTTTTTT. It codes for CAWTPPGRKKLFF.

Turning to this clone: The germline gene is not matched at one end of the junction; a read error may be the cause. The J gene is TRBJ1-1, the V gene TRBV7-7; no clear D. Germline V gene data show CDR1 as SSHAT and CDR2 as FNYEAQ (reference sequence). CDR3 length equals 13 residues. The CDR3 loop reads CASSSQVNTEAFF. CDR3 bases: TGTGCTAGCAGCTCCCAGGTGAACACTGAAGCTTTCTTT.

This clone was found once. The rearrangement links TRBV7-8 to TRBJ2-7; weak D call: TRBD2 (6 bases). Per germline, CDR1 SGHVS and CDR2 FQNEAQ. This CDR3 region has 14 residues. Trimming stripped 0 bases from V and 0 bases from J, with 6 bases between. The CDR3 DNA is TGTGCCAGCAGCTTAGCGACTAGCTCCTACGAGCAGTACTTC. Protein sequence: CASSLATSSYEQYF.

The sample holds a few counts of this clone. The chain has TRBV23-1 and TRBJ2-1; 10 positions match TRBD1. TRBV23-1 is assigned to the ORF class and has an uncertain function. The CDR3 is made up of 15 amino acids. V was pared by 3 bases and J by 9 bases, with 8 bases of the junction left unmatched. DNA of the CDR3: TGCGCCAGCAGTCACCCCGGGACAGGGGCGGTTGAGCAGTTCTTC. It encodes CASSHPGTGAVEQFF.

The V gene is TRBV5-1, the J gene TRBJ1-6; 7 nucleotides match TRBD1. CDR1 and CDR2 from the germline V gene are SGHRS and YFSETQ. The CDR3 has 14 amino acids. With V trimmed by 4 bases and J by 13 bases, 11 bases remained unmatched. CDR3 amino acids: CASSTGTVRGPLHF. DNA for the CDR3: TGCGCCAGCAGCACAGGGACAGTACGCGGCCCCCTCCACTTT.

In its sample, this clone was seen a few times. V usage is TRBV7-3 and J usage is TRBJ2-5; D is unclear. Germline values: CDR1 SGHTA, CDR2 FQGTGA. V was shortened by 2 bases and J by 2 bases, with 6 bases between the two germline ends. This CDR3 spans 13 amino acids. Written as DNA, the CDR3 is TGTGCCAGCAGCTTAGGCCTACAAGAGACCCAGTACTTC. This sequence encodes CASSLGLQETQYF. The whole variable domain, filled in from reference TRBV7-3 and TRBJ2-5, reads GAGVSQTPSNKVTEKGKYVELRCDPISGHTALYWYRQSLGQGPEFLIYFQGTGAADDSGLPNDRFFAVRPEGSVSTLKIQRTERGDSAVYLCASSLGLQETQYFGPGTRLLVL.

The V call is TRBV28, the J call TRBJ1-5; no definite D call. Germline values: CDR1 MDHEN, CDR2 SYDVKM. The CDR3 spans 12 residues. V lost 6 bases, J lost 5 bases, and 8 bases lay in between. As DNA, the CDR3 is TGTGCCAGCAGAGCTAGAGATCAGCCCCAGCATTTT. Translating it yields CASRARDQPQHF.